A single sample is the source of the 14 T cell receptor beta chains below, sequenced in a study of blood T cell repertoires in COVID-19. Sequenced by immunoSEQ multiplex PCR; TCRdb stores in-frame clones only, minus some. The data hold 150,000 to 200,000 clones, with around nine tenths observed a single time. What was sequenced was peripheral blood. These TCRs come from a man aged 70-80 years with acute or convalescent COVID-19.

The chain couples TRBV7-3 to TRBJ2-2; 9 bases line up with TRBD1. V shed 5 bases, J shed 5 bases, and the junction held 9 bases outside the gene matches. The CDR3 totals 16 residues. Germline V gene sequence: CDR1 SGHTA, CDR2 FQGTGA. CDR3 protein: CASSHRQGGGTGELFF. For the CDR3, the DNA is TGTGCCAGCAGCCATAGACAGGGGGGCGGAACCGGGGAGCTGTTTTTT. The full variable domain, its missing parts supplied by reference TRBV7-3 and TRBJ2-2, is GAGVSQTPSNKVTEKGKYVELRCDPISGHTALYWYRQSLGQGPEFLIYFQGTGAADDSGLPNDRFFAVRPEGSVSTLKIQRTERGDSAVYLCASSHRQGGGTGELFFGEGSRLTVL.

CDR3: CASKTGGRTYNSPLHF. The CDR3 DNA reads as TGTGCCAGCAAAACGGGGGGCAGGACCTATAATTCACCCCTCCACTTT. This sequence joins TRBV27 and TRBJ1-6; tentative D call: TRBD1 (6 bases). V was shortened by 7 bases and J by 2 bases, with 15 bases between the two germline ends. The CDR3 runs 16 residues. The germline CDR1 and CDR2 sequences are MNHEY and SMNVEV (reference sequence).

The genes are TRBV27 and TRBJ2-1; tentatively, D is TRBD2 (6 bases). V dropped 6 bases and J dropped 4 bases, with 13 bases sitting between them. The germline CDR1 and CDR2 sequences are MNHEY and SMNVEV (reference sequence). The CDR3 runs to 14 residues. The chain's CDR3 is CASRADYYYNEQFF. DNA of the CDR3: TGTGCCAGCAGAGCGGACTACTATTACAATGAGCAGTTCTTC.

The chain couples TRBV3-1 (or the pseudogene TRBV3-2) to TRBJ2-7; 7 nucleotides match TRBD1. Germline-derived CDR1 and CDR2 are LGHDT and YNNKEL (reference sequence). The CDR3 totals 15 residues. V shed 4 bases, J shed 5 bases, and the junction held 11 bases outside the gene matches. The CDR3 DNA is TGTGCCAGCAGCCCTAGACAGGGAATATCCCACGAGCAGTACTTC. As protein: CASSPRQGISHEQYF.

The CDR3 sequence is CATSDTGGTEAFF. In DNA form, the CDR3 reads TGTGCCACCAGTGACACAGGGGGCACTGAAGCTTTCTTT. The rearrangement links TRBV24-1 to TRBJ1-1, with 8 positions matching TRBD1. In germline, CDR1 is KGHDR, CDR2 SFDVKD. The CDR3 runs 13 residues. J gave up 4 bases and V 4 bases, and 1 base lay outside the gene matches.

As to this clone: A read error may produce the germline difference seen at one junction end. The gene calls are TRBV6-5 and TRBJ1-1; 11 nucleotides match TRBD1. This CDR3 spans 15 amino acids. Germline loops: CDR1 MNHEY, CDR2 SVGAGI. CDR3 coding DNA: TGTGCCGGCAGGGTCCGGGACAGGGGGACCACTGAAGCTTTCTTT. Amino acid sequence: CAGRVRDRGTTEAFF.

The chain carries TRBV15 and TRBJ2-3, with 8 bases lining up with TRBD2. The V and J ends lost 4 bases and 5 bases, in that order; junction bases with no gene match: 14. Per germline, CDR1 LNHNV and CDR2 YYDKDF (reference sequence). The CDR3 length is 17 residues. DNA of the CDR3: TGTGCCACCAGCAAATCTTCGGGAGGGCGAGGGGGAGATACGCAGTATTTT. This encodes CATSKSSGGRGGDTQYF.

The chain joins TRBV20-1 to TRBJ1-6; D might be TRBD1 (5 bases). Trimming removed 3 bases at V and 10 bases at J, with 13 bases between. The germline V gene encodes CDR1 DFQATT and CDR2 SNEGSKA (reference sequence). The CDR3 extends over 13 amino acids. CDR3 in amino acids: CSASAGLGSPLHF. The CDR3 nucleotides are TGCAGTGCTAGTGCAGGGCTTGGCTCACCCCTCCACTTT.

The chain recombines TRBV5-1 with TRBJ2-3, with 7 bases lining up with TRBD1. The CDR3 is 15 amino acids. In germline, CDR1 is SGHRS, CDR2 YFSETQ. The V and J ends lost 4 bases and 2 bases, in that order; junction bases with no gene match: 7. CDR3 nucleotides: TGCGCCAGCAGCAACAGGGGTGGACTCACAGATACGCAGTATTTT. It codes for CASSNRGGLTDTQYF.

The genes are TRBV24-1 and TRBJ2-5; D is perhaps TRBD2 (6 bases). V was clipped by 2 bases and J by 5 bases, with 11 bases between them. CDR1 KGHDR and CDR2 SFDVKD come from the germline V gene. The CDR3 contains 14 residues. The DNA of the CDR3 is TGTGCCACCAGTGATTCTCCAGGGAGGGAGACCCAGTACTTC. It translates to CATSDSPGRETQYF.

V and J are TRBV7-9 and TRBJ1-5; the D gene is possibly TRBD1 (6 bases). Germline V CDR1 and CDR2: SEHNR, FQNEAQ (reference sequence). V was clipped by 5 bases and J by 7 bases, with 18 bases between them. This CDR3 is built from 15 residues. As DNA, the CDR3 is TGTGCCAGCAGCCAGGCCCCAGGGGTTGGACAGCCCCAGCATTTT. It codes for CASSQAPGVGQPQHF.

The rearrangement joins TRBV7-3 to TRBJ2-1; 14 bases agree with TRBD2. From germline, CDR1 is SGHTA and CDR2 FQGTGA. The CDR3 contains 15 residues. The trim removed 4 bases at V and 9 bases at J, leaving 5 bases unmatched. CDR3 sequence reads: CASSSGTSGSIEQFF. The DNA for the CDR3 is TGTGCCAGCAGCTCAGGGACTAGCGGGAGCATTGAGCAGTTCTTC. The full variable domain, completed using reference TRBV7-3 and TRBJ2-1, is GAGVSQTPSNKVTEKGKYVELRCDPISGHTALYWYRQSLGQGPEFLIYFQGTGAADDSGLPNDRFFAVRPEGSVSTLKIQRTERGDSAVYLCASSSGTSGSIEQFFGPGTRLTVL.

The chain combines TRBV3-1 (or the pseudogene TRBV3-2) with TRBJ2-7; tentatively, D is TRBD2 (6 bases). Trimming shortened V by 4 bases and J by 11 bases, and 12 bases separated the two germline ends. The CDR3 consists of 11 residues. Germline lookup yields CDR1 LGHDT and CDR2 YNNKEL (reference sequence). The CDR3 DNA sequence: TGTGCCAGCAGCCTCGGGACTTACAAGTACTTC. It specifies CASSLGTYKYF.

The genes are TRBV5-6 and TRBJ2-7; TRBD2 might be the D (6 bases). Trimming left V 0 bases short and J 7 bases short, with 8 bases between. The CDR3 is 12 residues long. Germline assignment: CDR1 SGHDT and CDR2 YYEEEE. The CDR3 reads CASSLAGGEQYF. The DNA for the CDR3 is TGTGCCAGCAGCTTGGCCGGAGGGGAGCAGTACTTC.